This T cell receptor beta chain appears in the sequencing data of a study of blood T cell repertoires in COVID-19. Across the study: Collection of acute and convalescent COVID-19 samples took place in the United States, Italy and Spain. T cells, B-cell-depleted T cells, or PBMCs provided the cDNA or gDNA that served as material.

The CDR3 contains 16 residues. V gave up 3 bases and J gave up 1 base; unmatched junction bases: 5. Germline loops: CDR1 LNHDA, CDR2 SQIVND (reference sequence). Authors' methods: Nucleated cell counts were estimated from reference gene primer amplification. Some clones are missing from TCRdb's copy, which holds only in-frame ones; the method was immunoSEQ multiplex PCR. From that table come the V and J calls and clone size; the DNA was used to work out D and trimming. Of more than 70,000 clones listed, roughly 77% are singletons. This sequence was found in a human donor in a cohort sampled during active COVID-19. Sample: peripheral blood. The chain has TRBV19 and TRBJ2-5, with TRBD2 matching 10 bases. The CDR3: CASSMGLAGVQETQYF. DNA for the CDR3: TGTGCCAGTAGTATGGGCCTAGCGGGAGTCCAAGAGACCCAGTACTTC.